Included here is one TCR beta chain sequence, with context. Here immunoSEQ multiplex PCR was the method, and the copy in TCRdb shows in-frame clones only, minus some. The sample has approximately 6,200 clones, roughly 83% seen once. Tumor tissue was taken before any definitive surgery or chemotherapy was given. J gave up 3 bases and V 0 bases, and 2 bases lay outside the gene matches. This CDR3 region has 15 residues. Looked up from germline, CDR1 is SGHRS and CDR2 is YFSETQ. This sample was taken from a study of high-grade serous ovarian cancer treatment subgroups. In the study overall: On average, 14,192 reads and 6,000 to 8,000 unique TCR beta rearrangements were obtained per sample.

Sequencing was performed on tumor tissue. This clonotype was obtained from a human donor with high-grade serous ovarian cancer. The rearrangement joins TRBV5-1 to TRBJ2-1; 8 nucleotides agree with TRBD2. The CDR3 DNA follows: TGCGCCAGCAGCTTGGCCGGGGGGGACTACAATGAGCAGTTCTTC. It codes for CASSLAGGDYNEQFF.